The 32 T cell receptor beta chains given below trace back to one sample, sequenced in a study of OX40 agonist ivuxolimab in advanced cancers. To prepare the library, the immunoSEQ multiplex PCR assay was applied. Held by TCRdb, this immuneACCESS table contains in-frame sequences only and omits some clones. Under half of the omission traces to an unresolved V gene where checked; the cause of the rest is unknown. Here the sample has around 65,000 clones; 88% occur a single time. More than 5% of the sample rests with the top ten. Sequences were derived from CD4+ or CD8+ T cells sorted from blood, sampled in a trial of the OX40 agonist ivuxolimab. These receptors all stem from an adult with an advanced solid tumor such as melanoma, head and neck, liver or kidney cancer.

This rearrangement joins TRBV10-1 to TRBJ2-6; 9 bases map to TRBD1. The CDR3 contains 16 residues. Trimming took 4 bases from V and 1 from J; bases not matched to a gene: 2. Per the germline V gene, CDR1 is WNHNN and CDR2 is SYGVQD (reference sequence). The CDR3 spells CASSGDRVSGANVLTF. The DNA for the CDR3 is TGCGCCAGCAGTGGGGACAGGGTATCTGGGGCCAACGTCCTGACTTTC.

V gene TRBV9 combines with J gene TRBJ2-1; 10 nucleotides align to TRBD2. The CDR3 runs 18 residues. Germline CDR1 is SGDLS and CDR2 is YYNGEE. Trimming at V came to 0 bases and at J to 5 bases, leaving 11 bases not matched to a gene. CDR3 sequence (DNA): TGTGCCAGCAGCGTAGCGGGTGCTAGCGGGAGTTTCAACAATGAGCAGTTCTTC. This codes for CASSVAGASGSFNNEQFF.

The chain joins TRBV6-5 to TRBJ2-5; 8 bases line up with TRBD2. V trimming: 5 bases; J trimming: 4 bases; junction bases outside the gene matches: 6. CDR3 length: 14 residues. Germline CDR1 reads MNHEY; CDR2 reads SVGAGI. The CDR3 sequence is CASSTEAGVETQYF. In DNA form, the CDR3 reads TGTGCCAGCAGTACCGAAGCGGGAGTAGAGACCCAGTACTTC.

Only one count was recorded for this clone. V gene TRBV28 combines with J gene TRBJ2-6, with D perhaps matching TRBD1 (5 bases). Germline V gene sequence: CDR1 MDHEN, CDR2 SYDVKM. The CDR3 is 15 amino acids. Trimming pared 8 bases from V and 1 base from J, leaving 12 bases between. The CDR3 DNA sequence: TGTGCCAGCCAGGGCCACACTTCTGGGGCCAACGTCCTGACTTTC. Translated: CASQGHTSGANVLTF.

CDR3 sequence: CASSQIPTANYGYTF. The CDR3 DNA reads as TGTGCCAGCAGCCAGATTCCGACAGCTAACTATGGCTACACCTTC. The J gene is TRBJ1-2, the V gene TRBV7-2; maybe TRBD1 (5 bases). The CDR3 contains 15 residues. The ends were cut back, 5 bases at V and 0 bases at J, with 13 bases in the middle. CDR1 SGHTA and CDR2 FQGNSA come from the germline V gene.

The chain joins TRBV15 to TRBJ2-5; 10 bases agree with TRBD2. Germline CDR1 is LNHNV and CDR2 is YYDKDF (reference sequence). The CDR3 extends over 17 amino acids. The V segment lost 5 bases and the J segment 2 bases; nucleotides outside the gene matches: 11. Here the CDR3 reads CATSGPQLAGKQETQYF. In DNA form, the CDR3 reads TGTGCCACCAGCGGACCCCAACTAGCGGGGAAACAAGAGACCCAGTACTTC.

This clone was recorded once. J is TRBJ1-2 and V is TRBV27; perhaps TRBD1 as D (6 bases). V was shortened by 3 bases and J by 2 bases, with 7 bases between the two germline ends. Germline V gives CDR1 MNHEY, CDR2 SMNVEV (reference sequence). The CDR3 extends over 13 amino acids. CDR3 nucleotide sequence: TGTGCCAGCAGTTTTGGACAGAACTATGGCTACACCTTC. Translated, it gives CASSFGQNYGYTF.

The chain employs TRBV6-6 and TRBJ1-2; a possible D gene is TRBD1 (5 bases). Germline assignment: CDR1 MNHNY and CDR2 SVGAGI (reference sequence). Trimming removed 10 bases at V and 9 bases at J, with 24 bases between. The CDR3 spans 14 residues. The CDR3 bases are TGTGCCAACAATGGGGACCCACCGTTAGCCAGCTACACCTTC. Translating it yields CANNGDPPLASYTF.

The chain carries TRBV7-2 and TRBJ2-1, with 7 bases lining up with TRBD2. Germline V lookup: CDR1 SGHTA, CDR2 FQGNSA. The V segment lost 5 bases and the J segment 13 bases; nucleotides outside the gene matches: 11. The CDR3 is 13 amino acids. The CDR3 coding sequence is TGTGCCAGCAGCCTCCCAGCGGGGAGAGGACAGTTCTTC. This encodes CASSLPAGRGQFF.

V is TRBV5-4 and J is TRBJ1-1; D gene ambiguous. CDR1 and CDR2 (germline): SGHNT, YYREEE (reference sequence). The CDR3 spans 12 residues. V lost 2 bases, J lost 8 bases, and 10 bases lay in between. Here the CDR3 reads CASSFQFGEAFF. DNA for the CDR3: TGTGCCAGCAGCTTCCAGTTCGGGGAAGCTTTCTTT. Combining the CDR3 with reference TRBV5-4 and TRBJ1-1 gives the whole variable domain ETGVTQSPTHLIKTRGQQVTLRCSSQSGHNTVSWYQQALGQGPQFIFQYYREEENGRGNFPPRFSGLQFPNYSSELNVNALELDDSALYLCASSFQFGEAFFGQGTRLTVV.

This rearrangement joins TRBV15 to TRBJ1-2, with D perhaps matching TRBD1 (5 bases). Germline V gives CDR1 LNHNV, CDR2 YYDKDF (reference sequence). The V end lost 0 bases, the J end lost 5 bases, and 16 bases lay between the germline ends. The CDR3 has 16 residues. The CDR3 DNA reads as TGTGCCACCAGCAGAGATAAGTATGGAGGGGAGTATGGCTACACCTTC. Amino acid sequence: CATSRDKYGGEYGYTF. Combining the CDR3 with reference TRBV15 and TRBJ1-2 gives the whole variable domain DAMVIQNPRYQVTQFGKPVTLSCSQTLNHNVMYWYQQKSSQAPKLLFHYYDKDFNNEADTPDNFQSRRPNTSFCFLDIRSPGLGDTAMYLCATSRDKYGGEYGYTFGSGTRLTVV.

The CDR3 DNA reads TGTGCCAGCAGTCGAGGACATGATTCCCCAGATACGCAGTATTTT. Translated: CASSRGHDSPDTQYF. The chain uses TRBV6-5 and TRBJ2-3; D is possibly TRBD1 (5 bases). The CDR3 is 15 residues long. V lost 5 bases and J lost 4, with 16 bases in between. Per the germline V gene, CDR1 is MNHEY and CDR2 is SVGAGI.

The J gene is TRBJ1-2, the V gene TRBV9; D perhaps matches TRBD1 (6 bases). The CDR3 runs 14 residues. Between the trimmed V and J ends, which lost 4 bases and 4 bases, there was a span of 14 bases. Germline values: CDR1 SGDLS, CDR2 YYNGEE. The CDR3 DNA reads TGTGCCAGCAGCAAACAGGGCCGTGGCTATGGCTACACCTTC. This encodes CASSKQGRGYGYTF.

V gene TRBV28 combines with J gene TRBJ2-2, with D unresolved. Germline CDR1 MDHEN, CDR2 SYDVKM. The ends were cut back, 2 bases at V and 8 bases at J, with 3 bases in the middle. The CDR3 totals 11 residues. CDR3 region: CASSLRGELFF. Written as DNA, the CDR3 is TGTGCCAGCAGTTTAAGGGGGGAGCTGTTTTTT.

This chain connects TRBV5-1 to TRBJ2-1, with TRBD2 matching over 10 bases. The germline V gene has CDR1 SGHRS and CDR2 YFSETQ. CDR3 length equals 17 residues. J lost 5 bases, V lost 4 bases, and 12 bases had no gene match. The CDR3 spells CASSMVLAGDFHNEQFF. The CDR3, as DNA: TGCGCCAGCAGCATGGTCCTAGCGGGAGATTTTCACAATGAGCAGTTCTTC.

The chain employs TRBV2 and TRBJ1-2; no clear D. The V end was cut by 3 bases, the J end by 5 bases, with 10 bases between. Germline lookup yields CDR1 SNHLY and CDR2 FYNNEI. The CDR3 has 13 residues. The CDR3 here is CASSEGREYGYTF. The CDR3 region has the DNA TGTGCCAGCAGTGAGGGCCGGGAGTATGGCTACACCTTC.

This clone was observed a single time. The chain employs TRBV15 and TRBJ1-4; D might be TRBD1 (5 bases). The ends were cut back, 5 bases at V and 5 bases at J, with 15 bases in the middle. The CDR3 totals 15 residues. Germline V gene lookup returns CDR1 LNHNV and CDR2 YYDKDF (reference sequence). The DNA of the CDR3 is TGTGCCACCAGCGAGCTGACCGGGGACAATGAAAAACTGTTTTTT. It specifies CATSELTGDNEKLFF.

This clone appeared once. The chain has TRBV5-1 and TRBJ1-1, with 7 bases aligning to TRBD1. The CDR3 is 11 amino acids. Germline lookup yields CDR1 SGHRS and CDR2 YFSETQ. Unmatched junction bases numbered 5, after V lost 7 bases and J lost 8 bases. The CDR3 region has the DNA TGCGCCAGCGGCCGGGACAGAGAAGCTTTCTTT. It yields the protein CASGRDREAFF.

The chain is built from TRBV28 and TRBJ2-2; TRBD2 agrees at 11 bases. Germline V gene sequence: CDR1 MDHEN, CDR2 SYDVKM. V lost 3 bases to trimming and J lost 8 bases; unmatched junction nucleotides: 8. The CDR3 runs 16 residues. CDR3 sequence reads: CASSLIPSGGQGELFF. CDR3 sequence (DNA): TGTGCCAGCAGTTTGATTCCTAGCGGGGGGCAGGGGGAGCTGTTTTTT. Supplemented by reference TRBV28 and TRBJ2-2, the full variable domain reads DVKVTQSSRYLVKRTGEKVFLECVQDMDHENMFWYRQDPGLGLRLIYFSYDVKMKEKGDIPEGYSVSREKKERFSLILESASTNQTSMYLCASSLIPSGGQGELFFGEGSRLTVL.

The genes are TRBV18 and TRBJ2-2; D possibly corresponds to TRBD1 (6 bases). The germline V gene has CDR1 KGHSH and CDR2 LQKENI. The CDR3 length is 18 residues. Trimming took 3 bases from V and 3 from J, leaving 20 bases between them. This chain's CDR3 is CASSPVSGGQRYTGELFF. The CDR3 DNA reads TGTGCCAGCTCACCGGTGTCTGGAGGACAGAGATACACCGGGGAGCTGTTTTTT.

V usage is TRBV6-4 and J usage is TRBJ1-2, with D hard to call. V was pared by 2 bases and J by 4 bases, with 2 bases between. The V gene's germline CDR1 is MRHNA and CDR2 SNTAGT. There are 11 residues in the CDR3. CDR3 residues: CASSDSYGYTF. The CDR3 bases are TGTGCCAGCAGTGACAGCTATGGCTACACCTTC.

As to this clone: Other DNA sequences in the same sample also yield this CDR3. V and J are TRBV4-1 and TRBJ2-5; 8 nucleotides agree with TRBD2. With V trimmed by 0 bases and J by 5 bases, 14 bases remained unmatched. This CDR3 spans 18 amino acids. Germline V lookup: CDR1 MGHRA, CDR2 YSYEKL. CDR3 protein: CASSQEPGLAGGTETQYF. CDR3 sequence (DNA): TGCGCCAGCAGCCAAGAGCCGGGACTGGCGGGGGGTACGGAGACCCAGTACTTC.

The rearrangement uses TRBV7-2 and TRBJ2-1; D is uncertain. Germline values: CDR1 SGHTA, CDR2 FQGNSA. The CDR3 runs 13 residues. Between the trimmed V and J ends, which lost 5 bases and 7 bases, there was a span of 12 bases. The CDR3 sequence is CASSLPAPNEQFF. The CDR3 DNA reads as TGTGCCAGCAGCCTACCAGCTCCAAATGAGCAGTTCTTC.

This chain links TRBV25-1 with TRBJ1-6, with D tentatively TRBD1 (5 bases). The V and J ends lost 5 bases and 0 bases respectively, with 14 bases between them. The germline V gene has CDR1 MGHDK and CDR2 SYGVNS. The length of the CDR3 is 17 residues. The CDR3 loop is CASSTSYRGSYNSPLHF. The CDR3 DNA follows: TGTGCCAGCAGTACCAGCTATAGGGGCTCCTATAATTCACCCCTCCACTTT. The full variable domain, in which reference TRBV25-1 and TRBJ1-6 provide the parts outside the CDR3, is EADIYQTPRYLVIGTGKKITLECSQTMGHDKMYWYQQDPGMELHLIHYSYGVNSTEKGDLSSESTVSRIRTEHFPLTLESARPSHTSQYLCASSTSYRGSYNSPLHFGNGTRLTVT.

J is TRBJ1-4 and V is TRBV27, with 7 nucleotides matching TRBD1. The germline gives CDR1 MNHEY, CDR2 SMNVEV (reference sequence). J gave up 0 bases and V 6 bases, and 7 bases lay outside the gene matches. CDR3 length equals 16 residues. CDR3 in DNA: TGTGCCAGCAGCATCACAGGGGTTACAACTAATGAAAAACTGTTTTTT. It encodes CASSITGVTTNEKLFF.

The rearrangement links TRBV6-1 to TRBJ2-3; 8 bases map to TRBD2. Germline assignment: CDR1 MNHNS and CDR2 SASEGT. This CDR3 spans 16 amino acids. Trimming removed 2 bases from V and 6 bases from J; junction bases left unmatched: 10. DNA of the CDR3: TGTGCCAGCAGTGAAAGGGGGAGGACTAGCAGGGATACGCAGTATTTT. It codes for CASSERGRTSRDTQYF.

The chain combines TRBV6-5 with TRBJ1-1, with TRBD1 as a possible D gene (5 bases). Germline CDR1 MNHEY, CDR2 SVGAGI. The CDR3 loop spans 16 amino acids. V lost 2 bases and J 3 bases, leaving 16 bases between the germline ends. CDR3 bases: TGTGCCAGCAGTTACGTGGGGCGCGGCAAGGACACTGAAGCTTTCTTT. This codes for CASSYVGRGKDTEAFF.

The chain joins TRBV18 to TRBJ1-6; no reliable D call. The germline V gene encodes CDR1 KGHSH and CDR2 LQKENI. V gave up 1 base and J gave up 8 bases, with 15 bases separating them. The CDR3 is 16 amino acids. DNA for the CDR3: TGTGCCAGCTCACCACAGCCTACGGGGAGAGATTCACCCCTCCACTTT. Translation gives CASSPQPTGRDSPLHF.

This clone was counted once. This chain links TRBV2 with TRBJ2-4, with 9 bases fitting TRBD2. Unmatched junction bases numbered 8, after V lost 5 bases and J lost 6 bases. This CDR3 region has 15 residues. CDR1 and CDR2 from the germline V gene are SNHLY and FYNNEI. Here the CDR3 reads CASSPPGLASNIQYF. The CDR3 DNA reads TGTGCCAGCAGTCCTCCGGGACTAGCATCAAACATTCAGTACTTC.

The rearrangement joins TRBV29-1 to TRBJ1-4, with D perhaps matching TRBD1 (6 bases). From germline, CDR1 is SQVTM and CDR2 ANQGSEA. The CDR3 extends over 14 amino acids. The V gene lost 5 bases and the J gene lost 0 bases, with 10 bases spanning the gap. Written as DNA, the CDR3 is TGCAGCGTTAAAACAGGGACAACTAATGAAAAACTGTTTTTT. This sequence encodes CSVKTGTTNEKLFF.

J is TRBJ2-3 and V is TRBV28, with TRBD1 matching 9 bases. CDR1 and CDR2 (germline): MDHEN, SYDVKM. V was pared by 7 bases and J by 2 bases, with 7 bases of the junction left unmatched. The CDR3 is 15 residues long. This CDR3 reads CASTPGQGNTDTQYF. The CDR3 DNA follows: TGTGCCAGCACCCCGGGACAGGGAAACACAGATACGCAGTATTTT.

The chain uses TRBV28 and TRBJ2-5; TRBD2 is a possible D gene (6 bases). The CDR3 spans 13 residues. Trimming stripped 10 bases from V and 5 bases from J, with 17 bases between. CDR1 is MDHEN, CDR2 SYDVKM, per germline. The CDR3 nucleotides are TGTGCCACCTACCCCCCAGGGAGGGAGACCCAGTACTTC. Its translation is CATYPPGRETQYF.